These T cell receptor beta chains were read from a single sample in a study of shared clonotypes between healthy human individuals. The method was immunoSEQ multiplex PCR; TCRdb's version includes in-frame clones alone and lacks a portion of them. This sample has 2 million to 2.5 million clones, with under 95% found just once. The sequenced material came from naive CD4+ T cells from PBMCs. These receptors came from a man younger than 30 in good health. Some clones in this sample may be carry-over from other donors' samples. CDR3s include the opening cysteine and the closing phenylalanine or tryptophan. A D gene is named only where the DNA matches it firmly. Expanded clones get a size class; other rows say once, few or many, or leave the size out.

v_gene	d_gene	abundance	len	j_gene	CDR3nt	CDR3aa
TRBV7-9	-	-	14	TRBJ2-3	TGTGCCAGCAGCCTACCGGTAGGCCCAGATACGCAGTATTTT	CASSLPVGPDTQYF
TRBV5-6	TRBD2	-	14	TRBJ2-4	TGTGCCAGCAGCTTGAGCGGGACCAAAAACATTCAGTACTTC	CASSLSGTKNIQYF
TRBV7-8	-	-	12	TRBJ2-3	TGTGCCAGCAGCTTAGGCCCCAGACTGGTGTATTTT	CASSLGPRLVYF
TRBV9	-	-	15	TRBJ2-1	TGTGCCAGCAGCGAGGGACCTCTAGCCAACAATGAGCAGTTCTTC	CASSEGPLANNEQFF
TRBV9	TRBD2	-	17	TRBJ2-1	TGTGCCAGCAGCGCGTCGACTAGCGGCGGCTCCTACAATGAGCAGTTCTTC	CASSASTSGGSYNEQFF
TRBV5-1	-	-	14	TRBJ2-5	TGCGCCAGCAGCTTGGCCTCAGGGAAGCAGACCCAGTACTTC	CASSLASGKQTQYF
TRBV9	-	-	14	TRBJ2-3	TGTGCCAGCAGCGGGGGGTGGCGGTCAGATACGCAGTATTTT	CASSGGWRSDTQYF
TRBV28	-	-	13	TRBJ2-5	TGTGCCAGCAGGGTTGGGGGCCAAGAGACCCAGTACTTC	CASRVGGQETQYF
TRBV19	-	-	13	TRBJ1-1	TGTGCCAGTAGAAACCGGGACGGCACTGAAGCTTTCTTT	CASRNRDGTEAFF
TRBV2	TRBD1	-	15	TRBJ1-1	TGTGCCAGCAGTGCTGCCCCAGGGGGCCAAACTGAAGCTTTCTTT	CASSAAPGGQTEAFF
TRBV29-1	-	-	13	TRBJ2-1	TGCAGCGGCGGTTCCCTTCTATCCAATGAGCAGTTCTTC	CSGGSLLSNEQFF
TRBV6-5	TRBD1	-	15	TRBJ1-1	TGTGCCAGCAGTTCCTGGGACAGGGCTAACACTGAAGCTTTCTTT	CASSSWDRANTEAFF
TRBV7-9	-	-	12	TRBJ2-7	TGTGCCAGCAGCGAAACAGTCTACGAGCAGTACTTC	CASSETVYEQYF
TRBV5-1	-	-	15	TRBJ2-7	TGCGCCAGCAGCTTGGCGGCGGGGAGCTCCTACGAGCAGTACTTC	CASSLAAGSSYEQYF
TRBV6-6	-	once	14	TRBJ1-3	TGTGCCAGCAGTTCTCGGACCTCTGGAAACACCATATATTTT	CASSSRTSGNTIYF
TRBV6-1	-	-	11	TRBJ2-3	TGTGCCTGCGAGAATACAGATACGCAGTATTTT	CACENTDTQYF
TRBV5-1	TRBD1	-	15	TRBJ1-1	TGCGCCAGCAGCTTGGCCGGACAGGATTTCACTGAAGCTTTCTTT	CASSLAGQDFTEAFF
TRBV6-6	-	once	12	TRBJ2-5	TGTGCCAGCAGTCCCGGAGGAGAGACCCAGTACTTC	CASSPGGETQYF
TRBV11-2	-	-	16	TRBJ2-1	TGTGCCAGCGGTACACCGGAAGGGGTTTTCGTCCCAACCCAGTTCTTC	CASGTPEGVFVPTQFF
TRBV7-9	-	-	13	TRBJ1-1	TGTGCCAGCAGCCCGACAGTGAACACTGAAGCTTTCTTT	CASSPTVNTEAFF
TRBV5-4	-	-	15	TRBJ2-7	TGTGCCAGCAGCTTGAGGGGCAGGGGGGCCTACGAGCAGTACTTC	CASSLRGRGAYEQYF
TRBV5-6	TRBD2	once	16	TRBJ2-1	TGTGCCAGCAGCTTGCCCAGGCTAGCGGAACACAATGAGCAGTTCTTC	CASSLPRLAEHNEQFF
TRBV5-1	-	-	15	TRBJ1-2	TGCGCCAGCAGCTTGGCCGGCAGGGGTGACTATGGCTACACCTTC	CASSLAGRGDYGYTF
TRBV7-9	-	-	13	TRBJ2-5	TGTGCCAGCAGCTTACCGTACCAAGAGACCCAGTACTTC	CASSLPYQETQYF
TRBV7-9	TRBD2	-	19	TRBJ2-5	TGTGCCAGCAGCTTACCCCGCGGGGGCAGCGGGAGGGCCGTAGAGACCCAGTACTTC	CASSLPRGGSGRAVETQYF
TRBV5-1	TRBD2	once	15	TRBJ2-5	TGCGCCAGCAGTCCCACGCTTAGCGGGATTGAGACCCAGTACTTC	CASSPTLSGIETQYF
TRBV18	TRBD1	-	18	TRBJ1-2	TGTGCCAGCTCACCATCCGGGACAGCAAGTGCTCAGTACTATGGCTACACCTTC	CASSPSGTASAQYYGYTF
TRBV6-1	-	-	12	TRBJ2-7	TGTGCCAGCAGCCTGACTAGTCGCGAGCAGTACTTC	CASSLTSREQYF
TRBV6-5	TRBD1	-	15	TRBJ1-4	TGTGCCAGCAGTACCTACAGGGGAACGGGGGAAAAACTGTTTTTT	CASSTYRGTGEKLFF
TRBV7-2	-	-	14	TRBJ2-7	TGTGCCAGCAGCTTAGATCAGACAGCCTACGAGCAGTACTTC	CASSLDQTAYEQYF
TRBV5-1	-	-	12	TRBJ2-4	TGCGCCAGCAGCTTGGAAACCCAAGGGCCGCACTTC	CASSLETQGPHF
TRBV29-1	-	-	10	TRBJ2-7	TGCAGCGTCCAGTCGGACGAGCAGTACTTC	CSVQSDEQYF
TRBV14	TRBD2	-	16	TRBJ2-7	TGTGCCAGCAGTCCGGGACTAGCGGGAGGAACCTACGAGCAGTACTTC	CASSPGLAGGTYEQYF